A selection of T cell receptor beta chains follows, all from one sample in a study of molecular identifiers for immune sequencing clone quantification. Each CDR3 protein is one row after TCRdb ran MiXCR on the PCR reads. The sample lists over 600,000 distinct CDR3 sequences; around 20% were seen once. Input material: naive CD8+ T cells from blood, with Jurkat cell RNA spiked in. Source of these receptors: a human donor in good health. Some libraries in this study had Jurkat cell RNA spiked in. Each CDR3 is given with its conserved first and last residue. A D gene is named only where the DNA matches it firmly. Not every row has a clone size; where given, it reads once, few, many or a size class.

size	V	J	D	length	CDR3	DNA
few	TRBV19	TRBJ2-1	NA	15	CASSLGQSLYNEQFF	TGTGCCAGTAGTCTAGGACAGTCTTTGTACAATGAGCAGTTCTTC
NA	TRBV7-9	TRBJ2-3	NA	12	CAGSLTADTQYF	TGTGCCGGCAGCTTAACAGCAGATACGCAGTATTTT
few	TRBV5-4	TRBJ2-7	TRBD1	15	CASSWGQGASYEQYF	TGTGCCAGCAGCTGGGGACAGGGGGCTTCCTACGAGCAGTACTTC
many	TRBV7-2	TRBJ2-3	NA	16	CASSLNGGGDTDTQYF	TGTGCCAGCAGCTTAAATGGAGGAGGCGACACAGATACGCAGTATTTT
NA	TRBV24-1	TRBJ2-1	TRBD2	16	CATSDSREDRYNEQFF	TGTGCCACCAGTGACTCGCGGGAGGACCGATACAATGAGCAGTTCTTC
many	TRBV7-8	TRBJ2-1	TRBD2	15	CASSAPASGDNEQFF	TGTGCCAGCAGCGCACCCGCAAGCGGGGACAATGAGCAGTTCTTC
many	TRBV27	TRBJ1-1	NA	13	CASSPTVNTEAFF	TGCGCCAGCAGCCCGACAGTGAACACTGAAGCTTTCTTT
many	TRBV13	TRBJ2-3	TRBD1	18	CASSLGLAWDRGTDTQYF	TGTGCCAGCAGCTTAGGCTTAGCGTGGGACAGGGGCACAGATACGCAGTATTTT
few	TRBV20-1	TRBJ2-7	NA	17	CSANFPLGATMTYEQYF	TGCAGTGCTAACTTTCCCCTGGGGGCCACGATGACCTACGAGCAGTACTTC
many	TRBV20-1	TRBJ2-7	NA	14	CSARGFDSSDEQYF	TGCAGTGCTAGAGGTTTCGACAGCTCTGACGAGCAGTACTTC
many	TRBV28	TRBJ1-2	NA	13	CASTRQHSYGYTF	TGTGCCAGCACCAGACAGCACTCCTATGGCTACACCTTC
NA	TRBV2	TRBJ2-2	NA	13	CASSDFNTGELFF	TGTGCCAGCAGTGATTTTAACACCGGGGAGCTGTTTTTT
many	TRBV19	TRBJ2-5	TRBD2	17	CASGVAPGLAGFGTQYF	TGTGCCAGTGGTGTAGCGCCGGGACTAGCGGGATTTGGGACCCAGTACTTC
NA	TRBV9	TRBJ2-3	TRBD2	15	CASSVASGGADTQYF	TGTGCCAGCAGCGTAGCAAGCGGGGGGGCAGATACGCAGTATTTT
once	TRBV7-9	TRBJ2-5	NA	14	CASNLLALQETQYF	TGTGCCAGCAACTTACTAGCACTACAAGAGACCCAGTACTTC
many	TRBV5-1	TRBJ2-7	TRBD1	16	CASSFADRALSDEQYF	TGCGCCAGCAGCTTTGCGGACAGGGCGTTGTCCGACGAGCAGTACTTC
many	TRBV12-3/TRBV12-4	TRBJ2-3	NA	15	CASSFARELWDTQYF	TGTGCCAGCAGTTTCGCGCGGGAACTCTGGGATACGCAGTATTTT
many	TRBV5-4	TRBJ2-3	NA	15	CASSPLGPVTDTQYF	TGTGCCAGCAGCCCCCTGGGACCTGTCACAGATACGCAGTATTTT
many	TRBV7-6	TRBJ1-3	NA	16	CASSSGGMDAGNTIYF	TGTGCCAGCAGCTCGGGGGGAATGGATGCTGGAAACACCATATATTTT
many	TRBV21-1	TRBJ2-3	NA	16	CASSKGRQAVTDTQYF	TGTGCCAGCAGCAAAGGCCGGCAGGCCGTCACAGATACGCAGTATTTT
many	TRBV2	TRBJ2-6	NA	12	CASIYRANVLTF	TGTGCCAGCATTTATAGGGCCAACGTCCTGACTTTC
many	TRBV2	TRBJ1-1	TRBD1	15	CASSERTGELREAFF	TGTGCCAGCAGTGAAAGGACAGGGGAACTTCGGGAAGCTTTCTTT